This TCR beta chain was recovered during a study of cytomegalovirus exposure and HLA in healthy donors. A note on this clone: The antigen is undetermined.

The PCR employed 60 Vbeta primers together with 13 Jbeta primers. Repertoires were generated with immunoSEQ multiplex PCR, while TCRdb's copy carries only in-frame clones and drops some. There are more than 110,000 clones in the sample; 70% to 75% occur only once, and around 1.4% lies in the top ten. There were likely unrecorded immune exposures, though donors were nominally healthy when sampled. V was pared by 2 bases and J by 2 bases, with 18 bases between. CDR3 length: 17 amino acids. Per germline, CDR1 MNHEY and CDR2 SMNVEV (reference sequence). Study-level points and caveats: TRBV6-2, TRBV6-3 and other indistinguishable V segments were excluded. Immune exposure information available was restricted to CMV serostatus. V- and J-gene trimming in TCR beta was tied to a missense DCLRE1C variant by an analysis performed later.

The material sequenced was PBMCs. The clonotype was recovered from a woman aged 40 to 55 in good health and CMV-seronegative. J is TRBJ1-2 and V is TRBV27; possibly TRBD1 for D (5 bases). The CDR3 loop is CASSLAGRTQQNYGYTF. CDR3 nucleotides: TGTGCCAGCAGTTTAGCGGGACGGACCCAGCAAAACTATGGCTACACCTTC.